This T cell receptor (beta chain) is from a study of blood T cell repertoires in COVID-19. Study information: Donors in the United States, Italy and Spain gave samples during acute or convalescent COVID-19.

Per the original data handling: The authors estimated nucleated cell counts from reference gene primer amplification. Clones were read by immunoSEQ multiplex PCR, and TCRdb kept only the in-frame ones, dropping some. Clonal size and the V and J genes are those of that table, whereas D and trimming came from the DNA. The sample has about 190,000 clones; less than 85% are singletons. Only one count was recorded for this clone. The length of the CDR3 is 16 residues. CDR1 is MNHEY and CDR2 is SMNVEV in the germline V gene (reference sequence). J gave up 3 bases and V 3 bases, and 5 bases lay outside the gene matches.

The sequencing sample was made of peripheral blood. The rearrangement joins TRBV27 to TRBJ2-1; 10 nucleotides line up with TRBD2. This TCR derives from a woman aged 45-65 years with acute or convalescent COVID-19. CDR3 region: CASSFSAGGLYNEQFF. CDR3 nucleotides: TGTGCCAGCAGTTTCTCAGCGGGAGGGCTCTACAATGAGCAGTTCTTC.